This T cell receptor (beta chain) comes out of a study of blood T cell repertoires in COVID-19. Across the whole study: From the United States, Italy and Spain came samples of acute and convalescent COVID-19. Sources were T cells, B-cell-depleted T cells, or PBMCs; the material itself was cDNA or gDNA.

V gave up 7 bases and J gave up 4 bases; unmatched junction bases: 5. Germline CDR1 is LNHDA and CDR2 is SQIVND (reference sequence). The CDR3 is 14 residues long. Original analysis: Reference gene primer amplification gave estimated nucleated cell counts. The protocol was immunoSEQ multiplex PCR, while the TCRdb copy is restricted to in-frame clones and leaves out a portion. V and J calls plus clone size are reproduced from that table; the DNA served to infer D and trimming. This table holds hundreds of thousands of clones, 85% to 90% found once. The V call is TRBV19, the J call TRBJ1-3; 9 bases match TRBD1. The clonotype comes from a man older than 75 with acute or convalescent COVID-19. Sample: peripheral blood. The CDR3 sequence is CASTWTGAGNTIYF. The DNA of the CDR3 is TGTGCCAGTACATGGACAGGGGCAGGAAACACCATATATTTT. Full variable domain (remainder filled in from reference TRBV19 and TRBJ1-3): DGGITQSPKYLFRKEGQNVTLSCEQNLNHDAMYWYRQDPGQGLRLIYYSQIVNDFQKGDIAEGYSVSREKKESFPLTVTSAQKNPTAFYLCASTWTGAGNTIYFGEGSWLTVV.